These 20 T cell receptor gamma chains were all obtained from the same sample, sequenced in a study of Vδ1+ human thymocytes. Notes on the study in general: Highly polyclonal TRG and TRD repertoires with Gaussian CDR3 length distributions appeared in thymus.

Their antigens are not known. The template was reverse-transcribed extracted RNA. Multiplex PCR used pooled V-gene forward primers and a constant-region reverse primer to amplify CDR3s. TCRdb reran clone calling via CATT on the multiplex PCR reads. In the table there are about 36,000 gamma-chain clones, 20% to 25% of which are singletons. Sequences were obtained from Vdelta1+ gamma-delta thymocytes from the thymus. Subset specified: FACS-sorted CD3+ TCRalphabeta- TCRVdelta1+ TCRVdelta2- thymocytes. These receptors were obtained from a girl under two years old who had congenital heart surgery.

This clone has more than one count but fewer than ten. This chain links TRGV9 with TRGJ1 or TRGJ2. Germline assignment: CDR1 GITISATS and CDR2 ISYDGTV (reference sequence). This CDR3 comprises 15 residues. Trimming cost V 3 bases and J 5 bases; bases outside gene matches: 13. The CDR3 spells CALWEYAELDYKKLF. In DNA, the CDR3 is TGTGCCTTGTGGGAGTACGCGGAATTAGATTATAAGAAACTCTTT.

This clone was detected only a few times. The gene calls are TRGV5 and TRGJP1. This CDR3 has 17 residues. Trimming took 0 bases from V and 0 from J; bases not matched to a gene: 7. The germline gives CDR1 VINAFY, CDR2 YDVSNSKD. The CDR3 DNA reads TGTGCCACCTGGGACAGGCTCCATTATACCACTGGTTGGTTCAAGATATTT. Protein product: CATWDRLHYTTGWFKIF.

The chain is built from TRGV8 and TRGJ1 or TRGJ2. CDR3 size: 13 residues. Trimming at V came to 4 bases and at J to 8 bases, leaving 11 bases not matched to a gene. CDR1 is VENAVY and CDR2 is YDSYNSRV in the germline V gene. The CDR3 DNA reads TGTGCCACCTGGGAGAATCCATCCAATAAGAAACTCTTT. Translation gives CATWENPSNKKLF.

The J gene is TRGJ1 or TRGJ2, the V gene TRGV9. The CDR3 spans 13 residues. Germline V CDR1 and CDR2: GITISATS, ISYDGTV (reference sequence). The ends lost 0 bases at V and 10 bases at J; junction bases unmatched: 9. CDR3 region: CALWEVSTEKKLF. The DNA for the CDR3 is TGTGCCTTGTGGGAGGTGTCTACCGAAAAGAAACTCTTT.

This clone was counted a few times. The chain combines TRGV9 with TRGJ1 or TRGJ2. This CDR3 is 16 amino acids long. The germline gives CDR1 GITISATS, CDR2 ISYDGTV (reference sequence). The ends lost 4 bases at V and 0 bases at J; junction bases unmatched: 12. The CDR3 loop is CALWDVSVMNYYKKLF. CDR3 coding DNA: TGTGCCTTGTGGGACGTCAGCGTTATGAATTATTATAAGAAACTCTTT.

This clone has a handful of counts. The V gene is TRGV5, the J gene TRGJ1 or TRGJ2. The CDR3 sequence is 14 residues long. Trimming took 4 bases from V and 1 from J; bases not matched to a gene: 7. The V gene's germline CDR1 is VINAFY and CDR2 YDVSNSKD. This CDR3 reads CATWDAPNYYKKLF. The CDR3 DNA reads as TGTGCCACCTGGGATGCCCCCAATTATTATAAGAAACTCTTT.

In regard to this clone: The sample carries other DNA sequences with the same CDR3. The rearrangement links TRGV8 to TRGJ1 or TRGJ2. V was pared by 0 bases and J by 7 bases, with 6 bases of the junction left unmatched. CDR1 VENAVY and CDR2 YDSYNSRV come from the germline V gene. This CDR3 contains 13 residues. CDR3 in DNA: TGTGCCACCTGGGATAGGCGAGGGTATAAGAAACTCTTT. Its translation: CATWDRRGYKKLF.

The J gene is TRGJ1 or TRGJ2, the V gene TRGV2. There are 14 residues in the CDR3. CDR1 EGSNGY and CDR2 YDSYNSKV come from the germline V gene. The V segment lost 3 bases and the J segment 6 bases; nucleotides outside the gene matches: 11. CDR3 nucleotides: TGTGCCACCTGGGACAGGCCTGTATGTTATAAGAAACTCTTT. Translation: CATWDRPVCYKKLF.

The chain carries TRGV4 and TRGJ1 or TRGJ2. V shed 2 bases, J shed 0 bases, and the junction held 7 bases outside the gene matches. The CDR3 length is 15 residues. From germline, CDR1 is EGSTGY and CDR2 YDSYTSSV. Here the CDR3 reads CATWDALENYYKKLF. The CDR3 DNA is TGTGCCACCTGGGATGCCCTTGAGAATTATTATAAGAAACTCTTT.

The count of this clone is one. The chain couples TRGV3 to TRGJP1. The CDR3 is made up of 15 amino acids. Germline V gene sequence: CDR1 VTNTFY, CDR2 YDVSTARD (reference sequence). The V and J ends lost 0 bases and 1 base, in that order; junction bases with no gene match: 2. The CDR3 nucleotides are TGTGCCACCTGGGACAGGACTACCACTGGTTGGTTCAAGATATTT. This sequence encodes CATWDRTTTGWFKIF.

The genes are TRGV2 and TRGJ1 or TRGJ2. J lost 3 bases, V lost 0 bases, and 5 bases had no gene match. Germline V lookup: CDR1 EGSNGY, CDR2 YDSYNSKV. The CDR3 extends over 14 amino acids. CDR3 in amino acids: CATWDGQFYYKKLF. For the CDR3, the DNA is TGTGCCACCTGGGACGGGCAGTTTTATTATAAGAAACTCTTT.

This clone has more than one count but fewer than ten. The V and J genes are TRGV8 and TRGJ1 or TRGJ2. Looked up from germline, CDR1 is VENAVY and CDR2 is YDSYNSRV. The CDR3 loop spans 11 amino acids. The trim removed 4 bases at V and 10 bases at J, leaving 7 bases unmatched. CDR3 in amino acids: CATWERVKKLF. CDR3 bases: TGTGCCACCTGGGAGAGGGTGAAGAAACTCTTT.

The chain couples TRGV9 to TRGJ1 or TRGJ2. From germline, CDR1 is GITISATS and CDR2 ISYDGTV (reference sequence). With 3 bases clipped from V and 12 bases from J, the junction kept 14 bases outside the gene matches. There are 13 residues in the CDR3. This CDR3 is CALWEPLPGGKLF. CDR3 in DNA: TGTGCCTTGTGGGAGCCCCTCCCGGGTGGGAAACTCTTT.

The chain combines TRGV5 with TRGJ1 or TRGJ2. The CDR3 runs 14 residues. The ends lost 1 base at V and 3 bases at J; junction bases unmatched: 6. Germline loops: CDR1 VINAFY, CDR2 YDVSNSKD. The CDR3 region has the DNA TGTGCCACCTGGGACAGTTCCCCTTATTATAAGAAACTCTTT. Translating gives CATWDSSPYYKKLF.

The rearrangement uses TRGV2 and TRGJ1 or TRGJ2. The CDR3 consists of 14 residues. After removal of 4 bases from V and 3 bases from J, the junction contained 9 bases not matched to a gene. The germline CDR1 and CDR2 sequences are EGSNGY and YDSYNSKV. The CDR3 here is CATWDEGVYYKKLF. In DNA form, the CDR3 reads TGTGCCACCTGGGATGAGGGGGTTTATTATAAGAAACTCTTT.

This rearrangement joins TRGV2 to TRGJ1 or TRGJ2. The CDR3 contains 14 residues. Germline CDR1 EGSNGY, CDR2 YDSYNSKV. J lost 5 bases, V lost 0 bases, and 7 bases had no gene match. The CDR3 nucleotides are TGTGCCACCTGGGACGGGCATAAGAATTATAAGAAACTCTTT. Protein product: CATWDGHKNYKKLF.

The chain links TRGV8 to TRGJ1 or TRGJ2. The CDR3 contains 13 residues. CDR1 is VENAVY and CDR2 is YDSYNSRV in the germline V gene. V dropped 2 bases and J dropped 5; count of bases not matched to a gene: 6. This CDR3 reads CATWDIGHYKKLF. CDR3 DNA sequence: TGTGCCACCTGGGATATTGGGCATTATAAGAAACTCTTT.

This clone was seen a handful of times. The rearrangement links TRGV3 to TRGJ1 or TRGJ2. CDR3 length equals 14 residues. Germline lookup yields CDR1 VTNTFY and CDR2 YDVSTARD (reference sequence). The V gene end was trimmed by 6 bases and the J gene end by 6 bases; junction bases not matched to a gene: 14. CDR3 bases: TGTGCCACCTGGATAATTAGGGCTTCTTATAAGAAACTCTTT. This gives the protein CATWIIRASYKKLF.

The sample holds a few counts of this clone. A far larger clone lies a single base away; this is likely a read error. The sample contains more than one DNA sequence encoding this CDR3. The chain employs TRGV2 and TRGJ1 or TRGJ2. Trimming cost V 1 base and J 9 bases; bases outside gene matches: 3. CDR1 EGSNGY and CDR2 YDSYNSKV come from the germline V gene. This CDR3 has 11 amino acids. The CDR3 DNA is TGTGCCACCTGGGACGGTTCTAAGAAACTCTTT. Translated, it gives CATWDGSKKLF.

This clone was seen more than once but under ten times. A much larger clone is a single base away; this may be a read error. The rearrangement links TRGV2 to TRGJ1 or TRGJ2. The CDR3 loop spans 12 amino acids. Trimming at V came to 0 bases and at J to 9 bases, leaving 5 bases not matched to a gene. The V gene's germline CDR1 is EGSNGY and CDR2 YDSYNSKV. In DNA form, the CDR3 reads TGTGCCACCTGGGACGGGCGTTGTAAGAAACTCTTT. Amino acid sequence: CATWDGRCKKLF.